This TCR beta chain was retrieved from a study of blood T cell repertoires in COVID-19. Study as a whole: Acute and convalescent COVID-19 specimens originated in the United States, Italy and Spain. Nucleic acid was either cDNA or gDNA, and it came from T cells, B-cell-depleted T cells, or PBMCs.

In the authors' workflow: Reference gene primers were amplified, and this amplification served to estimate nucleated cell counts. Profiled with immunoSEQ multiplex PCR; TCRdb holds only in-frame clones, not every one. D and trimming were read from the DNA, whereas the V and J calls and clone size are those reported in that table. The sample carries about 290,000 clones, around four fifths recorded once. This TCR came from a woman between 50 and 59 years old with active or convalescent COVID-19. The sequencing sample was made of peripheral blood.

The DNA of the CDR3 is TGTGCCATCAGTGGCGGCACTACCACAGATACGCAGTATTTT. Its translation: CAISGGTTTDTQYF. This chain joins TRBV10-3 and TRBJ2-3; D gene ambiguous. Trimming shortened V by 4 bases and J by 2 bases, and 10 bases separated the two germline ends. Germline CDR1 and CDR2: ENHRY and SYGVKD. The CDR3 totals 14 residues.